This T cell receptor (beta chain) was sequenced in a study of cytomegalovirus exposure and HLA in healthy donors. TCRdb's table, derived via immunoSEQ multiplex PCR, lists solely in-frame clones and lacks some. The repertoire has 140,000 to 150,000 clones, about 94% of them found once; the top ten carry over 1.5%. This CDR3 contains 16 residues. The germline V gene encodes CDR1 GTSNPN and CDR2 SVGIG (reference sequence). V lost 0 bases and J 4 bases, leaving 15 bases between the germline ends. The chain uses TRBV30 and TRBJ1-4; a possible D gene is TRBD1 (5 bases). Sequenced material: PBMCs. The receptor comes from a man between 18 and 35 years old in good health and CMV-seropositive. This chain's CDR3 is CAWSVRQGSVNEKLFF. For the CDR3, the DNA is TGTGCCTGGAGTGTACGCCAGGGATCGGTTAATGAAAAACTGTTTTTT.